This T cell receptor beta chain derives from a study of blood T cell repertoires in COVID-19. About the study: The study drew acute and convalescent COVID-19 samples from the United States, Italy and Spain.

CDR3 length: 14 amino acids. From germline, CDR1 is SGHAT and CDR2 FQNNGV. Trimming shortened V by 2 bases and J by 4 bases, and 9 bases separated the two germline ends. Libraries were prepared by immunoSEQ multiplex PCR; TCRdb keeps only in-frame clonotypes and omits some of them. The profile shows 140,000 to 150,000 clones, approximately 85% of them singletons. The specimen was peripheral blood. The J gene is TRBJ1-5, the V gene TRBV11-2; perhaps TRBD1 as D (6 bases). This clonotype was obtained from a woman between 55 and 75 years old with COVID-19, enrolled during active disease. This chain's CDR3 is CASSLQGLNQPQHF. Written as DNA, the CDR3 is TGTGCCAGCAGCTTACAGGGGCTGAATCAGCCCCAGCATTTT.